A selection of T cell receptor beta chains follows, all from one sample in a study of chemoradiotherapy in HPV16-positive cancers. Some clones are missing from TCRdb's copy, which holds only in-frame ones; the method was immunoSEQ multiplex PCR. Of roughly 34,000 clones listed, around three quarters were seen once; the top ten hold about 3.8%. The specimen comprised blood, sampled from a patient who underwent chemoradiotherapy. The source is a human donor with HPV-associated anogenital cancer. Both conserved end residues are part of each CDR3. D genes are given only for firm matches. Size tells how often a clone was seen (once, few, many) or the class of an expanded clone, and some rows leave it out.

>TRBJ2-2|.|TRBD1|TRBV6-1
CASLQGALGTGELFF
TGTGCCAGTCTACAGGGGGCGCTCGGCACCGGGGAGCTGTTTTTT
>TRBJ2-5|.|.|TRBV5-1
CASNLLGTDQETQYF
TGCGCCAGCAACCTTCTCGGGACGGACCAAGAGACCCAGTACTTC
>TRBJ2-7|.|TRBD2|TRBV7-9
CASSLATSGASSYEQYF
TGTGCCAGCAGCTTAGCAACTAGCGGGGCGAGCTCCTACGAGCAGTACTTC
>TRBJ1-4|.|TRBD1|TRBV7-2
CASSSPGQGNEKLFF
TGTGCCAGCAGCTCGCCGGGACAGGGCAACGAAAAACTGTTTTTT
>TRBJ1-2|few|TRBD1|TRBV7-9
CASTEDRGPGYTF
TGTGCCAGCACCGAAGACAGGGGGCCTGGCTACACCTTC
>TRBJ2-5|.|TRBD1|TRBV7-9
CASSSYSGQGETQYF
TGTGCCAGCAGCTCCTACTCGGGACAGGGGGAGACCCAGTACTTC
>TRBJ1-6|.|.|TRBV5-6
CASSPPEGNSPLHF
TGTGCCAGCAGCCCCCCCGAAGGTAATTCACCCCTCCACTTT
>TRBJ2-2|.|.|TRBV5-4
CASSLGDSNTGELFF
TGTGCCAGCAGCTTGGGGGATTCGAACACCGGGGAGCTGTTTTTT
>TRBJ2-2|.|TRBD1|TRBV19
CASRGQGPGELFF
TGTGCCAGTAGGGGACAGGGTCCCGGGGAGCTGTTTTTT
>TRBJ2-7|once|.|TRBV20-1
CSARDSYEQYF
TGCAGTGCTAGAGATTCCTACGAGCAGTACTTC
>TRBJ2-7|.|.|TRBV6-6
CASSYPLAKSSYEQYF
TGTGCCAGCAGTTATCCGCTAGCGAAGAGCTCCTACGAGCAGTACTTC
>TRBJ2-1|once|TRBD1|TRBV7-9
CASSFPGQGNEQFF
TGTGCCAGCAGCTTCCCGGGACAGGGCAATGAGCAGTTCTTC
>TRBJ2-7|.|.|TRBV7-9
CASSLQTDSYEQYF
TGTGCCAGCAGCCTCCAGACAGACTCCTACGAGCAGTACTTC
>TRBJ1-1|.|.|TRBV14
CASRLGLVTEAFF
TGTGCCAGCAGACTGGGATTGGTGACTGAAGCTTTCTTT